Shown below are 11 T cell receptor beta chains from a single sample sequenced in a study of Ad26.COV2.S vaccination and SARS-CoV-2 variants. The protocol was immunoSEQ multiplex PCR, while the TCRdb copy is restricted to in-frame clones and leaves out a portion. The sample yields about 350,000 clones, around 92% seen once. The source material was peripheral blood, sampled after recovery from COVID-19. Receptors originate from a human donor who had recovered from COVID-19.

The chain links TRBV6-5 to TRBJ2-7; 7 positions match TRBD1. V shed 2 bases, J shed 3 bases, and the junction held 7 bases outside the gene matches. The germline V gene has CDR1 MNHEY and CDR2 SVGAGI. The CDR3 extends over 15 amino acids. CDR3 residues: CASSYEQGVFYEQYF. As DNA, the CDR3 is TGTGCCAGCAGTTACGAGCAGGGGGTTTTCTACGAGCAGTACTTC.

The CDR3 loop reads CAIGGTGGWTEQFF. The CDR3 DNA sequence: TGTGCCATAGGAGGGACAGGGGGCTGGACTGAGCAGTTCTTC. The J gene is TRBJ2-1, the V gene TRBV6-5, with 12 bases identical to TRBD1. Looked up from germline, CDR1 is MNHEY and CDR2 is SVGAGI. V was clipped by 10 bases and J by 9 bases; unmatched bases: 10. The CDR3 runs to 14 residues.

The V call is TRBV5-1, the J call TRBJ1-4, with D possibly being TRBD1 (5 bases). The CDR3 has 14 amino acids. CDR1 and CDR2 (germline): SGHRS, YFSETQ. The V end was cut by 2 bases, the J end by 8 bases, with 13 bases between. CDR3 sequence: CASSFRSWGEKLFF. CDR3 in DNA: TGCGCCAGCAGCTTTAGGTCCTGGGGGGAAAAACTGTTTTTT.

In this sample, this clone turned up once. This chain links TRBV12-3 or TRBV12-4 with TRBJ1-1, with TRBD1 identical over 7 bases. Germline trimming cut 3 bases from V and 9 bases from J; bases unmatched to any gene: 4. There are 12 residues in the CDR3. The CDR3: CASSFFRGKAFF. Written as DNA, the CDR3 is TGTGCCAGCAGTTTTTTCAGGGGGAAAGCTTTCTTT.

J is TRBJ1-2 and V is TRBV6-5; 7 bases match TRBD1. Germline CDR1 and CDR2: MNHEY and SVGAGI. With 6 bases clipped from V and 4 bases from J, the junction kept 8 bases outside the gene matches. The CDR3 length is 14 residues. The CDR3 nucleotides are TGTGCCAGCAGACCCCCGGGACAGACCTATGGCTACACCTTC. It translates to CASRPPGQTYGYTF.

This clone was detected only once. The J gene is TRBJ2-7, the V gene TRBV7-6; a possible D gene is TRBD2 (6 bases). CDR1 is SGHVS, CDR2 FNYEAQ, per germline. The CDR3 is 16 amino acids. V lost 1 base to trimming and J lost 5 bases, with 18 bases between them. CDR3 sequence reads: CASSLDGDGGGHEQYF. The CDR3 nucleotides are TGTGCCAGCAGCTTAGACGGTGACGGGGGTGGGCACGAGCAGTACTTC.

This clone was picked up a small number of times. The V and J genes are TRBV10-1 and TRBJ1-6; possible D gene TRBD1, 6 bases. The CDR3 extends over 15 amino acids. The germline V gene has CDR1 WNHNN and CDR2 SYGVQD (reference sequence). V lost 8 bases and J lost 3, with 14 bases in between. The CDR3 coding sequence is TGCGCCAGCTCGACCGGGACAAGCTATAATTCACCCCTCCACTTT. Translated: CASSTGTSYNSPLHF.

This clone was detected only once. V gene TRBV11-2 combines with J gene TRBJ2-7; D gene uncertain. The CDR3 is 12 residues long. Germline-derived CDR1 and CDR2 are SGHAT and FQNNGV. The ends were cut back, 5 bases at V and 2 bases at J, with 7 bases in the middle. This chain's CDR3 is CASSRAAYEQYF. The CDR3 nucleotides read TGTGCCAGCAGCCGAGCAGCCTACGAGCAGTACTTC.

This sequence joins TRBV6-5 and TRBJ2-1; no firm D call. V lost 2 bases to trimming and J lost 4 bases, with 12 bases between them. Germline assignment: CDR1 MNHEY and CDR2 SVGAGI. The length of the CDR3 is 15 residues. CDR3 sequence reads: CASSYRVSEYNEQFF. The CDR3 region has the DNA TGTGCCAGCAGTTACAGGGTCTCCGAGTACAATGAGCAGTTCTTC.

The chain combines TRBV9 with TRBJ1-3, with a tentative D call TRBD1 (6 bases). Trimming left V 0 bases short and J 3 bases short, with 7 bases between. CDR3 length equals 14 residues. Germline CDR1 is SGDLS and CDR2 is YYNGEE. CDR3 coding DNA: TGTGCCAGCAGCGTAGAAGGGGGTGGAAACACCATATATTTT. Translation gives CASSVEGGGNTIYF.

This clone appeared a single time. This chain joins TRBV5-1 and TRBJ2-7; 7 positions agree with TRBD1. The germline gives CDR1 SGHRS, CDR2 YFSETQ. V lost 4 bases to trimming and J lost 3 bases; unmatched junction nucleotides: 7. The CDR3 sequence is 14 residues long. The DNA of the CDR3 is TGCGCCAGCAGCCCAGACAGGGTTGGCTACGAGCAGTACTTC. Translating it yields CASSPDRVGYEQYF.